Below, 25 T cell receptor beta chains from the same sample are listed, as sequenced in a study of CD8 T cells in ankylosing spondylitis. Study findings and constraints: Within ankylosing spondylitis blood, a TCR beta motif made up of seven or eight highly homologous variants appeared to be characteristic.

Their antigens remain unidentified. A single record per CDR3 protein comes from TCRdb applying MiXCR to the 5' RACE reads. This table has tens of thousands of distinct CDR3 sequences, roughly 8.8% appearing once. Material: blood, either unsorted or a sorted T cell fraction (not recorded which). All receptors come from a male donor with ankylosing spondylitis.

This clonotype appeared a few times. V and J are TRBV5-6 and TRBJ2-5; 9 nucleotides line up with TRBD2. Germline V CDR1 and CDR2: SGHDT, YYEEEE. The CDR3 loop spans 15 amino acids. The ends lost 4 bases at V and 4 bases at J; junction bases unmatched: 8. The CDR3 sequence is CASSQREVGRETQYF. DNA of the CDR3: TGTGCCAGCAGCCAGCGGGAGGTGGGGAGAGAGACCCAGTACTTC.

This clonotype was seen repeatedly, ten times or more. The chain joins TRBV29-1 to TRBJ2-3; TRBD1 is a possible D gene (6 bases). This CDR3 contains 14 residues. Trimming left V 0 bases short and J 2 bases short, with 9 bases between. Germline V lookup: CDR1 SQVTM, CDR2 ANQGSEA. Here the CDR3 DNA reads TGCAGCGTTGAAGATCGACAGGCCACAGATACGCAGTATTTT. Its translation: CSVEDRQATDTQYF.

The V gene is TRBV12-3 or TRBV12-4, the J gene TRBJ2-1; possibly TRBD1 or TRBD2 for D (6 bases each). V shed 5 bases and J shed 0 bases, with 11 bases lying between them. This CDR3 is 15 amino acids long. Here the CDR3 reads CASSGGHGSYNEQFF. CDR3 nucleotides: TGTGCCAGCAGTGGGGGGCACGGCTCCTACAATGAGCAGTTCTTC.

The chain uses TRBV20-1 and TRBJ1-1; TRBD1 matches 7 bases. After removal of 5 bases from V and 4 bases from J, the junction contained 10 bases not matched to a gene. The CDR3 is 14 amino acids. Germline CDR1 and CDR2: DFQATT and SNEGSKA (reference sequence). The CDR3 bases are TGCAGTGCTCCAAGATCCGACAGGGTCACTGAAGCTTTCTTT. It encodes CSAPRSDRVTEAFF.

This clonotype was observed a few times. V is TRBV7-9 and J is TRBJ2-7; D perhaps matches TRBD2 (5 bases). The germline CDR1 and CDR2 sequences are SEHNR and FQNEAQ (reference sequence). The V and J ends lost 6 bases and 6 bases respectively, with 9 bases between them. The CDR3 extends over 11 amino acids. This CDR3 is CASSRGAEQYF. The CDR3, as DNA: TGTGCCAGCAGTCGGGGTGCCGAGCAGTACTTC.

This chain joins TRBV20-1 and TRBJ2-7; D call uncertain. Germline loops: CDR1 DFQATT, CDR2 SNEGSKA (reference sequence). The germline V and J ends were trimmed by 0 bases and 3 bases, with 15 bases remaining between them. There are 15 residues in the CDR3. The CDR3 DNA reads as TGCAGTGCTAGAGATCCCATTGCAGTATTCTACGAGCAGTACTTC. Translated, it gives CSARDPIAVFYEQYF.

This clonotype was detected only a few times. This rearrangement joins TRBV15 to TRBJ2-2, with TRBD2 matching over 8 bases. The V gene's germline CDR1 is LNHNV and CDR2 YYDKDF (reference sequence). This CDR3 region has 16 residues. The trim removed 0 bases at V and 4 bases at J, leaving 4 bases unmatched. The CDR3 here is CATSRDKAGVTGELFF. The CDR3 region has the DNA TGTGCCACCAGCAGAGATAAAGCGGGAGTCACCGGGGAGCTGTTTTTT.

This clonotype occurred a few times. The rearrangement links TRBV29-1 to TRBJ2-7; 13 nucleotides align to TRBD2. Germline values: CDR1 SQVTM, CDR2 ANQGSEA. The V segment lost 4 bases and the J segment 3 bases; nucleotides outside the gene matches: 6. The CDR3 is 15 residues long. As DNA, the CDR3 is TGCAGCGTTGTACTAGCGGGAGGGACTTTCTACGAGCAGTACTTC. It yields the protein CSVVLAGGTFYEQYF.

This clonotype was counted ten times or more. In nucleotides, the CDR3 is TGTTCCAGCAGCAATCAAACTAGCGATAGATCTAGGGAGCAGTACGTC. This encodes CSSSNQTSDRSREQYV. The chain joins TRBV21-1 to TRBJ2-7; the table assigns TRBD2, which was not confirmed against the DNA. TRBV21-1 is deemed a pseudogene. This CDR3 is built from 16 residues.

This clonotype was seen only a few times. The chain is built from TRBV9 and TRBJ1-1, with D hard to call. This CDR3 contains 15 residues. The germline V gene encodes CDR1 SGDLS and CDR2 YYNGEE. The V and J ends lost 0 bases and 6 bases respectively, with 15 bases between them. The CDR3: CASSVDSLRHPEAFF. In DNA, the CDR3 is TGTGCCAGCAGCGTAGACAGTTTACGGCACCCTGAAGCTTTCTTT.

In its sample, this clonotype was seen many times. The chain links TRBV9 to TRBJ2-1; 8 nucleotides agree with TRBD2. Germline CDR1 reads SGDLS; CDR2 reads YYNGEE. The CDR3 consists of 16 residues. Unmatched junction bases numbered 6, after V lost 2 bases and J lost 2 bases. This chain's CDR3 is CASSVSSGGTYNEQFF. As DNA, the CDR3 is TGTGCCAGCAGCGTCTCCAGCGGGGGTACCTACAATGAGCAGTTCTTC.

This clonotype was detected a few times. For the CDR3, the DNA is TGCAGTGCTAGAGCCCCTTGGGAGCAAGAGACCCAGTACTTC. It is translated as CSARAPWEQETQYF. V and J are TRBV20-1 and TRBJ2-5; weak D call: TRBD2 (5 bases). CDR3 length equals 14 residues. Germline V CDR1 and CDR2: DFQATT, SNEGSKA (reference sequence). V shed 1 base and J shed 2 bases, with 11 bases lying between them.

The chain combines TRBV4-1 with TRBJ1-1; the D gene is possibly TRBD1 (6 bases). The germline V gene encodes CDR1 MGHRA and CDR2 YSYEKL. CDR3 length equals 15 residues. Trimming cost V 5 bases and J 1 base, with 14 bases left between them. The CDR3 sequence: CASSWTVSENTEAFF. CDR3 nucleotide sequence: TGCGCCAGCAGCTGGACAGTGAGCGAGAACACTGAAGCTTTCTTT.

The V gene is TRBV3-1, the J gene TRBJ2-3; 15 nucleotides match TRBD2. Trimming at V came to 5 bases and at J to 6 bases, leaving 9 bases not matched to a gene. This CDR3 comprises 17 residues. Germline V gene lookup returns CDR1 LGHDT and CDR2 YNNKEL (reference sequence). CDR3 sequence reads: CASSDGLAGGPGDTQYF. The CDR3, as DNA: TGTGCCAGCAGCGACGGACTAGCGGGAGGGCCAGGGGATACGCAGTATTTT.

There are a few counts of this clonotype. The chain is built from TRBV20-1 and TRBJ1-2; TRBD1 matches 7 bases. CDR3 size: 17 residues. Germline CDR1 DFQATT, CDR2 SNEGSKA (reference sequence). With 0 bases clipped from V and 1 base from J, the junction kept 11 bases outside the gene matches. The CDR3 here is CSARDPMRDRDNYGYTF. For the CDR3, the DNA is TGCAGTGCTAGAGATCCAATGCGGGACAGAGATAACTATGGCTACACCTTC.

Relative to its sample, this clonotype is medium-sized. The rearrangement links TRBV13 to TRBJ1-1; 9 nucleotides line up with TRBD1. The CDR3 covers 12 residues. V dropped 9 bases and J dropped 5; count of bases not matched to a gene: 4. Germline V gene sequence: CDR1 PRHDT, CDR2 FYEKMQ (reference sequence). The CDR3, as DNA: TGTGCCAGTAAGACAGGGGGGACTGAAGCTTTCTTT. It translates to CASKTGGTEAFF.

This clonotype appeared a few times. This chain connects TRBV29-1 to TRBJ2-2; D ambiguous. Germline V gives CDR1 SQVTM, CDR2 ANQGSEA. This CDR3 spans 13 amino acids. The V end lost 4 bases, the J end lost 3 bases, and 9 bases lay between the germline ends. The CDR3 reads CSVVQADTGELFF. CDR3 nucleotides: TGCAGCGTTGTCCAGGCGGACACCGGGGAGCTGTTTTTT.

This clonotype was recorded at least ten times. The chain carries TRBV6-2 or TRBV6-3 and TRBJ2-5, with a tentative D call TRBD1 (6 bases). V was cut by 6 bases and J by 4 bases, with 18 bases left in between. The germline CDR1 and CDR2 sequences are MNHEY and SVGEGT. This CDR3 comprises 15 residues. In DNA form, the CDR3 reads TGTGCCAGCAGATTGACAGGCCTACTAGGAGAGACCCAGTACTTC. Translated, it gives CASRLTGLLGETQYF.

The table lists this clonotype with a count of one. V usage is TRBV20-1 and J usage is TRBJ2-1; D remains unclear. V shed 3 bases and J shed 0 bases, with 24 bases lying between them. This CDR3 is built from 19 residues. Germline lookup yields CDR1 DFQATT and CDR2 SNEGSKA (reference sequence). The CDR3, as DNA: TGCAGTGCTAGCACTCTGGCACCCGGTTGGCAGAGCTCCTACAATGAGCAGTTCTTC. The encoded protein is CSASTLAPGWQSSYNEQFF.

This clonotype was observed at least ten times. The gene calls are TRBV20-1 and TRBJ2-1; the D is unclear. Germline CDR1 and CDR2: DFQATT and SNEGSKA (reference sequence). This CDR3 has 11 residues. V shed 6 bases and J shed 7 bases, with 10 bases lying between them. Written as DNA, the CDR3 is TGCAGTGCCCAGTTGGGGAATGAGCAGTTCTTC. It codes for CSAQLGNEQFF.

CDR3: CSVTTLADSYEQYF. CDR3 DNA sequence: TGCAGTGTGACGACACTAGCGGACTCCTACGAGCAGTACTTC. The chain employs TRBV20-1 and TRBJ2-7, with TRBD2 matching 8 bases. Germline CDR1 reads DFQATT; CDR2 reads SNEGSKA (reference sequence). With V trimmed by 7 bases and J by 0 bases, 8 bases remained unmatched. This CDR3 comprises 14 residues.

In this sample, this clonotype turned up many times. V gene TRBV4-2 combines with J gene TRBJ1-3; the D is unclear. V lost 1 base to trimming and J lost 3 bases, with 10 bases between them. Germline V gene lookup returns CDR1 LGHNA and CDR2 YNFKEQ. The CDR3 is made up of 15 amino acids. DNA of the CDR3: TGTGCCAGCAGCCAAGGGAGGAGCAGTGGAAACACCATATATTTT. This gives the protein CASSQGRSSGNTIYF.

This clonotype was found a few times. The genes are TRBV20-1 and TRBJ2-7; 12 nucleotides align to TRBD2. The junction had 3 bases not matched to a gene; V was cut back by 0 bases and J by 6 bases. This CDR3 has 14 amino acids. CDR1 DFQATT and CDR2 SNEGSKA come from the germline V gene (reference sequence). The CDR3 DNA is TGCAGTGCTAGAGATCTAGCGGGAGGGTTCGAGCAGTACTTC. Translated, it gives CSARDLAGGFEQYF.

In this sample, this clonotype turned up a few times. V is TRBV23-1 and J is TRBJ1-6; D unclear. TRBV23-1 is reported as an ORF; its role is uncertain. This CDR3 is built from 14 residues. Trimming took 0 bases from V and 10 from J, leaving 10 bases between them. The CDR3 loop reads CASSQSACGSPLHF. The CDR3 DNA follows: TGCGCCAGCAGTCAATCGGCCTGCGGATCACCCCTCCACTTT.

The gene calls are TRBV20-1 and TRBJ2-7, with TRBD2 as a possible D gene (6 bases). CDR3 length: 14 amino acids. V was clipped by 5 bases and J by 6 bases, with 20 bases between them. Germline loops: CDR1 DFQATT, CDR2 SNEGSKA (reference sequence). Here the CDR3 reads CSAPMRQEGLEQYF. The CDR3 DNA reads TGCAGTGCTCCTATGAGGCAGGAGGGCCTCGAGCAGTACTTC.